The subject of this entry is one T cell receptor beta chain. The sample comes from a study of cytomegalovirus exposure and HLA in healthy donors. CDR3 length equals 15 residues. Germline V CDR1 and CDR2: SGHRS, YFSETQ. The V segment lost 6 bases and the J segment 2 bases; nucleotides outside the gene matches: 8. Sequencing was performed with immunoSEQ multiplex PCR; in TCRdb, only in-frame clones are kept and a portion is missing. The data hold over 120,000 clones, with 85% to 90% observed a single time. The sequence came from a woman in her twenties or thirties in good health and CMV-seropositive. Sequencing input: PBMCs. This sequence joins TRBV5-1 and TRBJ2-3, with TRBD1 matching over 8 bases. CDR3 region: CASNPGTGATDTQYF. DNA of the CDR3: TGCGCCAGCAACCCCGGGACAGGAGCCACAGATACGCAGTATTTT. The variable domain in full, with the rest retrieved from reference TRBV5-1 and TRBJ2-3, is KAGVTQTPRYLIKTRGQQVTLSCSPISGHRSVSWYQQTPGQGLQFLFEYFSETQRNKGNFPGRFSGRQFSNSRSEMNVSTLELGDSALYLCASNPGTGATDTQYFGPGTRLTVL.